This T cell receptor beta chain is drawn from a study of blood T cell repertoires in COVID-19. At the level of the study: COVID-19 samples, acute and convalescent, were from the United States, Italy and Spain. From T cells, B-cell-depleted T cells, or PBMCs came the material, which was cDNA or gDNA.

Participants' own reports of clinical history determined their cohort assignment. The CDR3 covers 13 residues. V was trimmed by 3 bases and J by 5 bases, leaving 11 bases between them. Assay used: immunoSEQ multiplex PCR; TCRdb lists only in-frame clones, some missing. This table has about 270,000 clones, 85% appearing once. The rearrangement uses TRBV12-3 or TRBV12-4 and TRBJ2-7; D might be TRBD2 (6 bases). Sequencing was done on a sample of PBMCs or T cells enriched from blood (not recorded which). The sequence was collected from a woman between 50 and 59 years old with acute COVID-19. Here the CDR3 reads CASSFQGRNEQYF. The CDR3 coding sequence is TGTGCCAGCAGTTTTCAAGGGAGGAACGAGCAGTACTTC.